The clone carrying this TCR beta chain was seen more than once but under ten times. These data are taken from a study of technical replicates of blood from a handful of donors. Assay used: immunoSEQ multiplex PCR; TCRdb lists only in-frame clones, some missing. The sample has tens of thousands of clones, around 94% seen once; the top ten hold 0.2% to 0.3%. V lost 2 bases and J 8 bases, leaving 18 bases between the germline ends. Germline loops: CDR1 MDHEN, CDR2 SYDVKM. This CDR3 has 15 amino acids. This rearrangement joins TRBV28 to TRBJ1-2; D gene uncertain. Sequencing was done on a sample of T cells isolated from PBMCs. The TCR comes from a human donor in good health. CDR3 DNA sequence: TGTGCCAGCAGTTTACTGGGCGGGGAGGAAAGGGGCTACACCTTC. Amino acids: CASSLLGGEERGYTF.